The rows below give T cell receptor beta chains drawn from one sample of a study of OX40 agonist ivuxolimab in advanced cancers. Produced via immunoSEQ multiplex PCR; TCRdb's table is partial and in-frame only. The sample yields approximately 77,000 clones, approximately 84% seen once. The sample consisted of CD4+ or CD8+ T cells sorted from blood, taken in a trial of the OX40 agonist ivuxolimab. Every receptor here comes from an adult with an advanced solid tumor such as melanoma, head and neck, liver or kidney cancer. CDR3s include the opening cysteine and the closing phenylalanine or tryptophan. The D gene is left open where the match is weak. The size of a clone is reported for some rows only, either as once, few or many, or as a class for expanded clones.

D gene: -
V gene: TRBV11-2
J gene: TRBJ2-5
clone size: once
CDR3 DNA: TGTGCCAGCAGCTCCGGACAGCGAATGAAAGAGACCCAGTACTTC
CDR3 protein: CASSSGQRMKETQYF

D gene: TRBD1
V gene: TRBV7-9
J gene: TRBJ1-2
clone size: once
CDR3 DNA: TGTGCCAGCAGCCAACGGACAGGGAGCTACACCTTC
CDR3 protein: CASSQRTGSYTF

D gene: -
V gene: TRBV5-5
J gene: TRBJ2-6
clone size: -
CDR3 DNA: TGTGCCAGCAGCTCTGGAGGTGGTGCTGGGGCCAACGTCCTGACTTTC
CDR3 protein: CASSSGGGAGANVLTF

D gene: -
V gene: TRBV2
J gene: TRBJ1-1
clone size: -
CDR3 DNA: TGTGCCAGCGGCGGAGACTTGAACACTGAAGCTTTCTTT
CDR3 protein: CASGGDLNTEAFF

D gene: -
V gene: TRBV6-6
J gene: TRBJ2-1
clone size: -
CDR3 DNA: TGTGCCAGCAGTTACTCGACTCTCAATGAGCAGTTCTTC
CDR3 protein: CASSYSTLNEQFF

D gene: -
V gene: TRBV27
J gene: TRBJ2-7
clone size: -
CDR3 DNA: TGTGCCAGCAGTCCAACCGGGACCCTCTACGAGCAGTACTTC
CDR3 protein: CASSPTGTLYEQYF

D gene: -
V gene: TRBV28
J gene: TRBJ1-5
clone size: -
CDR3 DNA: TGTGCCAGCAGTCCCCGGGGTGGGCAGCCCCAGCATTTT
CDR3 protein: CASSPRGGQPQHF

D gene: TRBD1
V gene: TRBV29-1
J gene: TRBJ2-2
clone size: -
CDR3 DNA: TGCAGCGCGGGACAGAGGGGCACCGGGGAGCTGTTTTTT
CDR3 protein: CSAGQRGTGELFF

D gene: -
V gene: TRBV5-1
J gene: TRBJ1-3
clone size: -
CDR3 DNA: TGCGCCAGCAGCCAGACAGGTAGCTCTGGAAACACCATATATTTT
CDR3 protein: CASSQTGSSGNTIYF

D gene: -
V gene: TRBV6-5
J gene: TRBJ2-7
clone size: -
CDR3 DNA: TGTGCCACCTCCGGGAACACCTACGAGCAGTACTTC
CDR3 protein: CATSGNTYEQYF

D gene: -
V gene: TRBV18
J gene: TRBJ1-5
clone size: -
CDR3 DNA: TGTGCCAGCTCTCTCCGGGACGTCGTCCCGTATCAGCCCCAGCATTTT
CDR3 protein: CASSLRDVVPYQPQHF

D gene: -
V gene: TRBV6-1
J gene: TRBJ2-5
clone size: -
CDR3 DNA: TGTGCCAGCAGTGTTCAGAACCAAGAGACCCAGTACTTC
CDR3 protein: CASSVQNQETQYF

D gene: TRBD2
V gene: TRBV4-2
J gene: TRBJ2-1
clone size: -
CDR3 DNA: TGTGCCAGCAGCCAAGGGACTAGTTCCTACAATGAGCAGTTCTTC
CDR3 protein: CASSQGTSSYNEQFF

D gene: -
V gene: TRBV25-1
J gene: TRBJ2-5
clone size: -
CDR3 DNA: TGTGCCAGCAGGCAGGAGACCCAGTACTTC
CDR3 protein: CASRQETQYF

D gene: -
V gene: TRBV14
J gene: TRBJ2-2
clone size: -
CDR3 DNA: TGTGCCAGCAGCCAAGATTGGGCAGGACGCCGTGTGGAGCTGTTTTTT
CDR3 protein: CASSQDWAGRRVELFF

D gene: -
V gene: TRBV28
J gene: TRBJ1-4
clone size: -
CDR3 DNA: TGTGCCAGCAAATGGCTCAGAGGGGCCGCTAATGAAAAACTGTTTTTT
CDR3 protein: CASKWLRGAANEKLFF

D gene: TRBD2
V gene: TRBV6-5
J gene: TRBJ2-1
clone size: -
CDR3 DNA: TGTGCCAGCAGCCAGCGGGAGTCCTACAATGAGCAGTTCTTC
CDR3 protein: CASSQRESYNEQFF

D gene: -
V gene: TRBV18
J gene: TRBJ2-6
clone size: -
CDR3 DNA: TGTGCCAGCTCAGATCAGGGATCTGGGGCCAACGTCCTGACTTTC
CDR3 protein: CASSDQGSGANVLTF

D gene: -
V gene: TRBV10-3
J gene: TRBJ2-5
clone size: many
CDR3 DNA: TGTGCCATCAGTGAGAATGGACAGTTGGAGACCCAGTACTTC
CDR3 protein: CAISENGQLETQYF

D gene: -
V gene: TRBV27
J gene: TRBJ1-2
clone size: -
CDR3 DNA: TGTGCCAGCAGTCCCCGGCAAATCAACTATGGCTACACCTTC
CDR3 protein: CASSPRQINYGYTF

D gene: TRBD1
V gene: TRBV6-6
J gene: TRBJ1-6
clone size: -
CDR3 DNA: TGTGCCAGCAGTTCCCAAAAGAACAGGGGGGATTCACCCCTCCACTTT
CDR3 protein: CASSSQKNRGDSPLHF

D gene: -
V gene: TRBV9
J gene: TRBJ1-3
clone size: few
CDR3 DNA: TGTGCCAGCAGCGTATCAGGGACTGGAAACACCATATATTTT
CDR3 protein: CASSVSGTGNTIYF

D gene: -
V gene: TRBV6-6
J gene: TRBJ1-5
clone size: -
CDR3 DNA: TGTGCCAGCACCCAGAGGGCAGTCAATCAGCCCCAGCATTTT
CDR3 protein: CASTQRAVNQPQHF

D gene: -
V gene: TRBV28
J gene: TRBJ2-3
clone size: -
CDR3 DNA: TGTGCCAGCAGTTCCCCGGGCACAGATACGCAGTATTTT
CDR3 protein: CASSSPGTDTQYF

D gene: -
V gene: TRBV9
J gene: TRBJ2-1
clone size: -
CDR3 DNA: TGTGCCAGCAGCGTAGATCTATACAATGAGCAGTTCTTC
CDR3 protein: CASSVDLYNEQFF

D gene: -
V gene: TRBV11-2
J gene: TRBJ2-1
clone size: -
CDR3 DNA: TGTGCCAGCAGCTTAGGAAGGAGTGAGCAGTTCTTC
CDR3 protein: CASSLGRSEQFF

D gene: -
V gene: TRBV7-8
J gene: TRBJ1-1
clone size: -
CDR3 DNA: TGTGCCAGCAGCTTAGGCTGGGGGGGGTCTGAAGCTTTCTTT
CDR3 protein: CASSLGWGGSEAFF

D gene: -
V gene: TRBV7-2
J gene: TRBJ1-1
clone size: -
CDR3 DNA: TGTGCCAGCAGCTTGGATTGGGGGCTGGCTTTCTTT
CDR3 protein: CASSLDWGLAFF

D gene: -
V gene: TRBV15
J gene: TRBJ2-4
clone size: -
CDR3 DNA: TGTGCCACCAGCAGAGAGGGGACAACCAAAAACATTCAGTACTTC
CDR3 protein: CATSREGTTKNIQYF

D gene: -
V gene: TRBV6-1
J gene: TRBJ1-1
clone size: -
CDR3 DNA: TGTGCCAGCAGTGAATTATTGAACACTGAAGCTTTCTTT
CDR3 protein: CASSELLNTEAFF

D gene: -
V gene: TRBV20-1
J gene: TRBJ2-1
clone size: -
CDR3 DNA: TGCAGTGCTCCCTCCTATGAGCAGTTCTTC
CDR3 protein: CSAPSYEQFF

D gene: TRBD1
V gene: TRBV30
J gene: TRBJ1-2
clone size: -
CDR3 DNA: TGTGCCTGGAGCGACAGGGCGGTCTATGGCTACACCTTC
CDR3 protein: CAWSDRAVYGYTF

D gene: -
V gene: TRBV30
J gene: TRBJ1-2
clone size: -
CDR3 DNA: TGTGCCTGGATTATCGGCGGGGGCAACTATGGCTACACCTTC
CDR3 protein: CAWIIGGGNYGYTF

D gene: TRBD2
V gene: TRBV13
J gene: TRBJ2-1
clone size: -
CDR3 DNA: TGTGCCAGCAGCTTAACCGGGACTAGCGGGTTCAATGAGCAGTTCTTC
CDR3 protein: CASSLTGTSGFNEQFF

D gene: TRBD1
V gene: TRBV11-2
J gene: TRBJ2-1
clone size: -
CDR3 DNA: TGTGCCAGCAGCTCTCGACCCACGACAGGGCAGGGGAATGAGCAGTTCTTC
CDR3 protein: CASSSRPTTGQGNEQFF

D gene: TRBD1
V gene: TRBV2
J gene: TRBJ2-5
clone size: few
CDR3 DNA: TGTGCCAGCAGTGAGGGACAGGGGGGGTATGAGACCCAGTACTTC
CDR3 protein: CASSEGQGGYETQYF

D gene: -
V gene: TRBV19
J gene: TRBJ2-4
clone size: -
CDR3 DNA: TGTGCCAGTAGTATAGGAGGCTCCCTGGCCAGGGTGGGAAACATTCAGTACTTC
CDR3 protein: CASSIGGSLARVGNIQYF

D gene: -
V gene: TRBV6-5
J gene: TRBJ2-5
clone size: once
CDR3 DNA: TGTGCCAGCAGCCCGACTACCTACAGGGAGACCCAGTACTTC
CDR3 protein: CASSPTTYRETQYF

D gene: -
V gene: TRBV18
J gene: TRBJ2-7
clone size: -
CDR3 DNA: TGTGCCAGCTCACCACCGGGAGGCAAGTACGAGCAGTACTTC
CDR3 protein: CASSPPGGKYEQYF

D gene: TRBD1
V gene: TRBV28
J gene: TRBJ1-2
clone size: -
CDR3 DNA: TGTGCCAGCCTACAACAGGGGCTCTATGGCTACACCTTC
CDR3 protein: CASLQQGLYGYTF

D gene: TRBD1
V gene: TRBV5-6
J gene: TRBJ2-7
clone size: -
CDR3 DNA: TGTGCCAGCAGCTCAACAGGGGGCAGTTACTACGAGCAGTACTTC
CDR3 protein: CASSSTGGSYYEQYF

D gene: TRBD1
V gene: TRBV28
J gene: TRBJ2-3
clone size: -
CDR3 DNA: TGTGCCAGCAGCCCCAGGGGGCGGTTCACAGATACGCAGTATTTT
CDR3 protein: CASSPRGRFTDTQYF

D gene: -
V gene: TRBV9
J gene: TRBJ1-2
clone size: -
CDR3 DNA: TGTGCCAGCAGCGCGGGGGCGGCTCCGTCGTATGGCTACACCTTC
CDR3 protein: CASSAGAAPSYGYTF